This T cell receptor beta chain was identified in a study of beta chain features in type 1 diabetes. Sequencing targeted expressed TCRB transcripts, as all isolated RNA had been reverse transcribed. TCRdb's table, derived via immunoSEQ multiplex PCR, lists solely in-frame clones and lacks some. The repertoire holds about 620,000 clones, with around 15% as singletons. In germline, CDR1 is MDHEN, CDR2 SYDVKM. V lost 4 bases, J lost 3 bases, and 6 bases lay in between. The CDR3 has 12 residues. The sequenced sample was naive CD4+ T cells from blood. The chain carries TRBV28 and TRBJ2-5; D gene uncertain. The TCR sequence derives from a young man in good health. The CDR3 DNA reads TGTGCCAGCAGTTACACAGAAGAGACCCAGTACTTC. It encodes CASSYTEETQYF. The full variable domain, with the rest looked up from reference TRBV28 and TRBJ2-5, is DVKVTQSSRYLVKRTGEKVFLECVQDMDHENMFWYRQDPGLGLRLIYFSYDVKMKEKGDIPEGYSVSREKKERFSLILESASTNQTSMYLCASSYTEETQYFGPGTRLLVL.